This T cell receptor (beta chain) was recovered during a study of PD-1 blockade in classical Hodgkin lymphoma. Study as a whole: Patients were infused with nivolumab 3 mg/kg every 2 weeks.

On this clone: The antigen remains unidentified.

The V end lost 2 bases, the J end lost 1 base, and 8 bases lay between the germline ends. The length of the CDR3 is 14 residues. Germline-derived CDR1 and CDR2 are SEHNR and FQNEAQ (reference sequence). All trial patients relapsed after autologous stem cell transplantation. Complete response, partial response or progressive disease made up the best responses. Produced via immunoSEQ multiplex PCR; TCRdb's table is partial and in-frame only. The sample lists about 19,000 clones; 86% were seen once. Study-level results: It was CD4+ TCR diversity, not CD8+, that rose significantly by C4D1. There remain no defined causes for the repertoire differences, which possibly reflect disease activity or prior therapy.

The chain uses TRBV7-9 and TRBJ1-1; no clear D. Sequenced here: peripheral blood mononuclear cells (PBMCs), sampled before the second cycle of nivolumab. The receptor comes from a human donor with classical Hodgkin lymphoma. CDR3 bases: TGTGCCAGCAGCTTAAAGGGCGCGAACACTGAAGCTTTCTTT. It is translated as CASSLKGANTEAFF. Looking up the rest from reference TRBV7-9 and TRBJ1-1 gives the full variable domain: DTGVSQNPRHKITKRGQNVTFRCDPISEHNRLYWYRQTLGQGPEFLTYFQNEAQLEKSRLLSDRFSAERPKGSFSTLEIQRTEQGDSAMYLCASSLKGANTEAFFGQGTRLTVV.